Listed below are T cell receptor beta chains from one sample, sequenced in a study of cytomegalovirus exposure and HLA in healthy donors. Clones were sequenced by immunoSEQ multiplex PCR, and TCRdb holds only the in-frame ones, with some missing. The data contain some 130,000 clones, 65% to 90% of them singletons. Sequenced sample: PBMCs. The receptors shown here come from a male donor in good health and CMV-seropositive. Each CDR3 is given with its conserved first and last residue. The D gene is left open where the match is weak. The size of a clone is reported for some rows only, either as once, few or many, or as a class for expanded clones.

abundance,j_gene,v_gene,d_gene,CDR3aa,CDR3nt
NA,TRBJ2-1,TRBV19,TRBD2,CASSEAGGYNEQFF,TGTGCCAGTAGTGAGGCGGGAGGGTACAATGAGCAGTTCTTC
NA,TRBJ2-1,TRBV7-8,TRBD2,CASSLYAGGPNEQFF,TGTGCCAGCAGCTTATATGCGGGAGGGCCAAATGAGCAGTTCTTC
NA,TRBJ1-5,TRBV18,TRBD1,CASAWDREHQPQHF,TGTGCCAGCGCCTGGGACAGGGAGCATCAGCCCCAGCATTTT
few,TRBJ2-2,TRBV28,TRBD1,CASSAPPGTANTGELFF,TGTGCCAGCAGTGCCCCCCCCGGGACAGCGAACACCGGGGAGCTGTTTTTT
once,TRBJ2-2,TRBV6-4,TRBD2,CASSGDQPGLAGANTGELFF,TGTGCCAGCAGTGGGGATCAACCGGGACTAGCGGGGGCGAACACCGGGGAGCTGTTTTTT
once,TRBJ2-7,TRBV28,TRBD2,CASSLGLTEQYF,TGTGCCAGCAGCCTGGGACTAACCGAGCAGTACTTC
NA,TRBJ1-1,TRBV2,TRBD1,CASATGVSEAFF,TGTGCCAGCGCTACAGGGGTGTCTGAAGCTTTCTTT
NA,TRBJ2-1,TRBV7-2,NA,CASSFGARYNEQFF,TGTGCCAGCAGCTTTGGTGCGCGTTACAATGAGCAGTTCTTC
NA,TRBJ2-7,TRBV28,TRBD1,CASTSPTGGSYEQYF,TGTGCCAGCACCTCACCGACAGGGGGCTCCTACGAGCAGTACTTC
few,TRBJ2-5,TRBV5-5,NA,CASSLGAGEGETQYF,TGTGCCAGCAGCTTGGGTGCCGGAGAGGGAGAGACCCAGTACTTC
NA,TRBJ2-2,TRBV4-3,TRBD2,CASSQEGGRNTGELFF,TGCGCCAGCAGCCAAGAAGGCGGGAGAAACACCGGGGAGCTGTTTTTT
NA,TRBJ2-7,TRBV19,TRBD1,CASSILGQGRNEQYF,TGTGCCAGTAGTATACTAGGACAGGGTAGGAACGAGCAGTACTTC
NA,TRBJ2-7,TRBV28,TRBD1,CASSPTGTGPSYEQYF,TGTGCCAGCAGTCCAACCGGGACAGGGCCTTCCTACGAGCAGTACTTC
NA,TRBJ2-1,TRBV18,TRBD2,CASSPGLAGYNEQFF,TGTGCCAGCTCACCGGGACTAGCGGGATACAATGAGCAGTTCTTC
NA,TRBJ1-2,TRBV18,TRBD1,CASSPPGQGSPAYTF,TGTGCCAGCTCACCCCCGGGACAGGGGTCCCCGGCATACACCTTC
once,TRBJ1-4,TRBV27,NA,CASSLWAGASLATNEKLFF,TGTGCCAGCAGTTTGTGGGCAGGGGCGTCACTGGCAACTAATGAAAAACTGTTTTTT
NA,TRBJ1-1,TRBV6-5,TRBD1,CASSYPSGTGGSEAFF,TGTGCCAGCAGTTACCCGTCCGGGACAGGGGGCTCTGAAGCTTTCTTT
once,TRBJ2-1,TRBV5-1,NA,CASSLEGLDYNEQFF,TGCGCCAGCAGCTTGGAGGGACTGGACTACAATGAGCAGTTCTTC
NA,TRBJ2-7,TRBV28,NA,CASTADPTQAYEQYF,TGTGCCAGCACCGCCGACCCGACACAAGCCTACGAGCAGTACTTC
NA,TRBJ1-5,TRBV6-5,NA,CASSPTPSGQPQHF,TGTGCCAGCAGCCCCACCCCAAGTGGCCAGCCCCAGCATTTT
NA,TRBJ1-1,TRBV6-5,NA,CASSYPGGVGTEAFF,TGTGCCAGCAGTTACCCCGGGGGGGTTGGGACTGAAGCTTTCTTT
NA,TRBJ1-5,TRBV18,TRBD1,CASSREGQNQPQHF,TGTGCCAGCTCACGTGAGGGACAGAATCAGCCCCAGCATTTT
NA,TRBJ2-2,TRBV9,TRBD2,CASSVEGLAVGELFF,TGTGCCAGCAGCGTAGAGGGACTAGCGGTCGGGGAGCTGTTTTTT
few,TRBJ2-7,TRBV14,TRBD1,CASSQDKGWGQAYEQYF,TGTGCCAGCAGCCAAGATAAGGGGTGGGGACAGGCATACGAGCAGTACTTC
once,TRBJ1-2,TRBV5-4,TRBD1,CASSGQGAYGYTF,TGTGCCAGCAGCGGACAGGGGGCTTACGGCTACACCTTC
NA,TRBJ1-2,TRBV6-5,NA,CASSQRASEGYGYTF,TGTGCCAGCAGTCAACGGGCCTCGGAGGGCTATGGCTACACCTTC
NA,TRBJ2-1,TRBV7-2,NA,CASSLADTYNEQFF,TGTGCCAGCAGCTTAGCAGACACGTACAATGAGCAGTTCTTC
NA,TRBJ2-1,TRBV10-3,TRBD2,CAISEDGSGNLFF,TGTGCCATCAGTGAGGACGGTAGCGGGAACTTGTTCTTC
NA,TRBJ2-5,TRBV5-4,NA,CASSRDLSGETQYF,TGTGCCAGCAGCCGGGACTTAAGTGGAGAGACCCAGTACTTC
once,TRBJ2-5,TRBV10-3,TRBD2,CAIKGGAGETQYF,TGTGCCATCAAGGGAGGGGCGGGAGAGACCCAGTACTTC
NA,TRBJ2-7,TRBV4-3,NA,CASSQDSELSYEQYF,TGCGCCAGCAGCCAAGATTCCGAGCTCTCCTACGAGCAGTACTTC
NA,TRBJ2-5,TRBV28,TRBD1,CASSPKGQGMSPQYF,TGTGCCAGCAGTCCGAAGGGACAGGGGATGAGCCCCCAGTACTTC
once,TRBJ2-7,TRBV27,TRBD2,CASSLRAGFFYEQYF,TGTGCCAGCAGTTTGCGAGCGGGATTCTTCTACGAGCAGTACTTC
NA,TRBJ1-5,TRBV28,NA,CASTTEGREFNQPQHF,TGTGCCAGCACAACGGAGGGGCGGGAATTCAATCAGCCCCAGCATTTT
NA,TRBJ2-7,TRBV28,TRBD2,CASTPQGGLADPYEQYF,TGTGCCAGCACCCCTCAAGGTGGACTAGCCGATCCCTACGAGCAGTACTTC
NA,TRBJ1-2,TRBV7-9,NA,CASSSSGDFSPVYGYTF,TGTGCCAGCAGCTCTAGCGGGGACTTCTCGCCGGTCTATGGCTACACCTTC
NA,TRBJ1-5,TRBV7-2,NA,CASTNPGGQPQHF,TGTGCCAGCACCAACCCAGGCGGGCAGCCCCAGCATTTT
NA,TRBJ2-7,TRBV7-8,TRBD2,CASSPDSGTSSYEQYF,TGTGCCAGCAGCCCTGATTCCGGGACTAGCAGCTACGAGCAGTACTTC
NA,TRBJ2-2,TRBV7-8,TRBD2,CASSSAGSGRARELFF,TGTGCCAGCAGCTCAGCGGGTAGCGGGAGGGCTAGGGAGCTGTTTTTT
NA,TRBJ2-2,TRBV5-8,NA,CASSFALSYTNTGELFF,TGTGCCAGCAGCTTTGCTCTCTCTTACACGAACACCGGGGAGCTGTTTTTT
NA,TRBJ1-1,TRBV5-6,TRBD1,CASSLGYRGPEAFF,TGTGCCAGCAGCTTAGGTTACAGGGGACCTGAAGCTTTCTTT
NA,TRBJ2-7,TRBV5-1,NA,CASSFPGVREQYF,TGCGCCAGCAGCTTCCCAGGGGTGAGGGAGCAGTACTTC
once,TRBJ2-7,TRBV10-3,TRBD1,CAISSAGGSEQYF,TGTGCCATCAGTAGCGCAGGGGGAAGCGAGCAGTACTTC
once,TRBJ2-1,TRBV18,NA,CASSPPHRSSYNEQFF,TGTGCCAGCTCACCACCGCATAGAAGCTCCTACAATGAGCAGTTCTTC
NA,TRBJ2-7,TRBV5-1,TRBD2,CASSPRLAGMRDEQYF,TGCGCCAGCAGCCCCCGACTAGCGGGTATGCGGGACGAGCAGTACTTC
NA,TRBJ2-7,TRBV5-4,TRBD1,CASSYKDRGYEQYF,TGTGCCAGCAGCTACAAGGACAGGGGGTACGAGCAGTACTTC
NA,TRBJ2-1,TRBV28,NA,CASSFTGNEQFF,TGTGCCAGCAGTTTTACCGGGAATGAGCAGTTCTTC
NA,TRBJ2-4,TRBV10-1,TRBD2,CASSESGMGGLGNIQYF,TGCGCCAGCAGTGAGTCGGGTATGGGGGGGTTGGGAAACATTCAGTACTTC
few,TRBJ1-2,TRBV4-1,TRBD1,CASSQGSGTGATCIHGYTF,TGCGCCAGCAGCCAAGGATCCGGGACAGGGGCCACTTGTATCCATGGCTACACCTTC
NA,TRBJ2-7,TRBV7-9,TRBD1,CASSRGTVGREQYF,TGTGCCAGCAGCCGAGGGACAGTGGGTCGTGAGCAGTACTTC
once,TRBJ1-1,TRBV5-1,NA,CASSLLQGSSGTEAFF,TGCGCCAGCAGCTTGCTACAGGGCAGCTCCGGCACTGAAGCTTTCTTT
NA,TRBJ2-5,TRBV10-3,NA,CATRQTKETQYF,TGTGCCACCCGACAGACCAAAGAGACCCAGTACTTC